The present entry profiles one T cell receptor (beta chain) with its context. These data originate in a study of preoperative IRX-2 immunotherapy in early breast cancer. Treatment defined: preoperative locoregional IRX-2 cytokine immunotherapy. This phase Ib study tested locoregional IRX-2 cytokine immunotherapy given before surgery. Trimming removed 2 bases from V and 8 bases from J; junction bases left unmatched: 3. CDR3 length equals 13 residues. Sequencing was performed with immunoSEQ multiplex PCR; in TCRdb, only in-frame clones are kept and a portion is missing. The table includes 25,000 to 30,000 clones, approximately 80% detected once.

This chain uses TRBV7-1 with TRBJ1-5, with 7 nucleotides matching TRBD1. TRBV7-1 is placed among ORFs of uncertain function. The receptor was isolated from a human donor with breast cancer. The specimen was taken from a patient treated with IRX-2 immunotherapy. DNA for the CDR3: TGTGCCAGCAGCTCAACGCAGGGGGAGCCCCAGCATTTT. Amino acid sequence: CASSSTQGEPQHF.